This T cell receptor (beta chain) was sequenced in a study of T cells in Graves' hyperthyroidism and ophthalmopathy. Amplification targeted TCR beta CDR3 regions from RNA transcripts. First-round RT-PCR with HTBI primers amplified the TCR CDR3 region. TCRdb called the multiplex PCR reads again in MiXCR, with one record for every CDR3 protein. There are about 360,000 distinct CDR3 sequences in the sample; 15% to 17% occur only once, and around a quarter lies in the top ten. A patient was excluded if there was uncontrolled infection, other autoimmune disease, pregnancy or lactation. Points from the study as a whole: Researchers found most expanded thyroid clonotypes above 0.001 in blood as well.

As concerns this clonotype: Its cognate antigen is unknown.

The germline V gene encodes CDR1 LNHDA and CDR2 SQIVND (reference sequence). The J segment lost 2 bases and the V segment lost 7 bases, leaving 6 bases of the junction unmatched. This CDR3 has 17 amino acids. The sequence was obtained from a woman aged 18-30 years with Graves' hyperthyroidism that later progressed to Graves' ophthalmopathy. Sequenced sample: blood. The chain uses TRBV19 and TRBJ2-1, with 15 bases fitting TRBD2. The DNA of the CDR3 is TGTGCCAGTACCTGGACTAGCGGGAGGGAACCCTACAATGAGCAGTTCTTC. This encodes CASTWTSGREPYNEQFF.